This record concerns one TCR beta chain sequence. In the authors' methods: Nucleated cell number was recorded as an estimate derived from reference gene primer amplification. Using immunoSEQ multiplex PCR, the repertoire was profiled, and TCRdb retains in-frame clones only, with some absent. Clonal size and the V and J genes are those of that table, whereas D and trimming came from the DNA. The top ten hold roughly 0.25% of the sample, which has hundreds of thousands of clones, 90% seen once. Trimming at V came to 3 bases and at J to 1 base, leaving 9 bases not matched to a gene. This CDR3 has 17 amino acids. Germline V gene lookup returns CDR1 MDHEN and CDR2 SYDVKM. The sample originates from a study of blood T cell repertoires in COVID-19. At the level of the study: Samples came from the United States, Italy and Spain, spanning acute and convalescent COVID-19.

Material for sequencing was peripheral blood. This sequence was found in a woman between 18 and 29 years old with acute or convalescent COVID-19. The J gene is TRBJ2-4, the V gene TRBV28; 7 bases are shared with TRBD1. The CDR3 nucleotides are TGTGCCAGCAGTTTTATCATCCGACAGGGCGCCAAAAACATTCAGTACTTC. Protein product: CASSFIIRQGAKNIQYF.